The next 27 T cell receptor beta chains were all read from a single sample in a study of vaccination and CD4 T cells after COVID-19. The Oncomine TCR Beta short-read assay sequenced DNA from cultured CD4+ T cells. TCRdb fed the PCR reads into MiXCR, producing one record per CDR3 protein. The table includes around 19,000 distinct CDR3 sequences, approximately 40% detected once. Specified treatment: approximately nine-day PBMC culture with coronavirus spike peptide pools or control peptides (ViraFEST assay). These receptors' targets are unknown. Material for sequencing was CD4+ T cells from blood, cultured in vitro. The receptor source for this set is a human donor who had recovered from COVID-19.

This clonotype was counted between two and nine times. As DNA, the CDR3 is TGCAGTGCCTTAGCGGGTCTTGGCTACGAGCAGTACTTC. Translation gives CSALAGLGYEQYF. This chain connects TRBV20-1 to TRBJ2-7; TRBD2 agrees at 7 bases. V shed 6 bases and J 3 bases; nucleotides not matched to a gene: 8. CDR3 length equals 13 residues. From germline, CDR1 is DFQATT and CDR2 SNEGSKA (reference sequence).

The rearrangement uses TRBV12-3 or TRBV12-4 and TRBJ2-3, with a tentative D call TRBD1 (6 bases). The CDR3 is 15 residues long. With 5 bases removed from V and 0 bases from J, the gap between germline ends came to 12 bases. The CDR3 protein is CASSPRTASTDTQYF. The DNA for the CDR3 is TGTGCCAGCAGTCCCCGGACAGCGAGCACAGATACGCAGTATTTT.

V gene TRBV12-3 or TRBV12-4 combines with J gene TRBJ2-1, with D perhaps assigned TRBD1 or TRBD2 (5 bases each). This CDR3 is 12 amino acids long. Trimming stripped 3 bases from V and 9 bases from J, with 9 bases between. The CDR3 nucleotides read TGTGCCAGCAGTTTGGTGGGGGTTGAGCAGTTCTTC. Amino acid sequence: CASSLVGVEQFF.

The table lists this clonotype with a few counts. CDR3 nucleotide sequence: TGTGCCACCAGTGATGCGGACAGGTTCAATCAGCCCCAGCATTTT. It yields the protein CATSDADRFNQPQHF. The chain carries TRBV24-1 and TRBJ1-5, with 7 nucleotides matching TRBD1. This CDR3 spans 15 amino acids. V gave up 3 bases and J gave up 3 bases; unmatched junction bases: 4. The germline V gene encodes CDR1 KGHDR and CDR2 SFDVKD.

The chain employs TRBV5-1 and TRBJ2-5; TRBD2 is a possible D gene (6 bases). The germline V gene encodes CDR1 SGHRS and CDR2 YFSETQ. V shed 3 bases and J shed 1 base, with 13 bases lying between them. This CDR3 has 15 amino acids. The CDR3 sequence: CASSSGAGPQETQYF. CDR3 coding DNA: TGCGCCAGCAGCTCTGGGGCGGGGCCCCAAGAGACCCAGTACTTC.

The J gene is TRBJ2-6, the V gene TRBV7-9, with D possibly being TRBD1 (5 bases). This CDR3 is built from 16 residues. Per the germline V gene, CDR1 is SEHNR and CDR2 is FQNEAQ (reference sequence). Trimming removed 2 bases from V and 3 bases from J, with 11 bases in between. The CDR3, as DNA: TGTGCCAGCAGCTTATGGCAGGGTAGTGGGGCCAACGTCCTGACTTTC. Amino acids: CASSLWQGSGANVLTF.

This clonotype was counted only a few times. V gene TRBV7-2 combines with J gene TRBJ1-1; D unresolved. The CDR3 is 15 amino acids. CDR1 is SGHTA, CDR2 FQGNSA, per germline. With 2 bases removed from V and 1 base from J, the gap between germline ends came to 11 bases. The DNA of the CDR3 is TGTGCCAGCAGCTTAAGATCCCGTAAGAACACTGAAGCTTTCTTT. Its protein product is CASSLRSRKNTEAFF. Combining the CDR3 with reference TRBV7-2 and TRBJ1-1 gives the whole variable domain GAGVSQSPSNKVTEKGKDVELRCDPISGHTALYWYRQSLGQGLEFLIYFQGNSAPDKSGLPSDRFSAERTGGSVSTLTIQRTQQEDSAVYLCASSLRSRKNTEAFFGQGTRLTVV.

The chain uses TRBV18 and TRBJ2-7; 8 positions match TRBD1. The germline V gene has CDR1 KGHSH and CDR2 LQKENI. The V segment lost 4 bases and the J segment 5 bases; nucleotides outside the gene matches: 7. This CDR3 spans 14 amino acids. CDR3 nucleotide sequence: TGTGCCAGCTCACTTTGGACAGGGCTACACGAGCAGTACTTC. This codes for CASSLWTGLHEQYF.

The chain couples TRBV27 to TRBJ1-2; a possible D gene is TRBD1 (6 bases). V lost 11 bases and J lost 6, with 19 bases in between. Germline-derived CDR1 and CDR2 are MNHEY and SMNVEV (reference sequence). The CDR3 runs to 13 residues. DNA for the CDR3: TGTGCCCCGGAGGGGGGGGCGATACATGGCTACACCTTC. Its protein product is CAPEGGAIHGYTF.

The gene calls are TRBV19 and TRBJ1-1; D unclear. The germline V and J ends were trimmed by 1 base and 1 base, with 10 bases remaining between them. CDR1 LNHDA and CDR2 SQIVND come from the germline V gene (reference sequence). The CDR3 totals 15 residues. The DNA for the CDR3 is TGTGCCAGTAGTATAGTATGGAAAACGAACACTGAAGCTTTCTTT. It specifies CASSIVWKTNTEAFF.

This sequence joins TRBV3-1 and TRBJ1-1; 8 bases are a match to TRBD1. Per germline, CDR1 LGHDT and CDR2 YNNKEL (reference sequence). Germline trimming cut 4 bases from V and 4 bases from J; bases unmatched to any gene: 5. This CDR3 has 14 amino acids. Here the CDR3 reads CASSLSDRATEAFF. The DNA for the CDR3 is TGTGCCAGCAGCCTTTCGGACAGGGCCACTGAAGCTTTCTTT.

This clonotype was detected a few times. CDR3 residues: CASSQDAQTVSNSPLHF. The CDR3, as DNA: TGTGCCAGCAGCCAAGATGCGCAGACAGTCTCTAATTCACCCCTCCACTTT. The rearrangement links TRBV4-2 to TRBJ1-6; D may be TRBD1 (5 bases). With 0 bases removed from V and 6 bases from J, the gap between germline ends came to 15 bases. CDR1 LGHNA and CDR2 YNFKEQ come from the germline V gene. This CDR3 spans 17 amino acids.

The chain couples TRBV19 to TRBJ2-7; 11 bases fit TRBD2. CDR1 and CDR2 from the germline V gene are LNHDA and SQIVND (reference sequence). The J segment lost 2 bases and the V segment lost 4 bases, leaving 7 bases of the junction unmatched. The CDR3 consists of 16 residues. CDR3 sequence reads: CASSTMTSGIPYEQYF. DNA of the CDR3: TGTGCCAGTAGTACGATGACTAGCGGGATCCCCTACGAGCAGTACTTC. The full variable domain, its missing parts supplied by reference TRBV19 and TRBJ2-7, is DGGITQSPKYLFRKEGQNVTLSCEQNLNHDAMYWYRQDPGQGLRLIYYSQIVNDFQKGDIAEGYSVSREKKESFPLTVTSAQKNPTAFYLCASSTMTSGIPYEQYFGPGTRLTVT.

The V call is TRBV6-1, the J call TRBJ1-5, with a weak D call TRBD1 (6 bases). Trimming took off 0 bases at V and 6 bases at J, with 15 bases between the two ends. The CDR3 is made up of 16 amino acids. The germline CDR1 and CDR2 sequences are MNHNS and SASEGT. The CDR3 protein is CASSEALGTTGQPQHF. CDR3 nucleotide sequence: TGTGCCAGCAGTGAAGCGCTCGGGACAACGGGTCAGCCCCAGCATTTT.

This clonotype was counted a few times. The chain carries TRBV19 and TRBJ1-5; tentative D call: TRBD1 (5 bases). CDR1 and CDR2 from the germline V gene are LNHDA and SQIVND (reference sequence). Trimming left V 2 bases short and J 6 bases short, with 14 bases between. This CDR3 has 15 amino acids. In DNA, the CDR3 is TGTGCCAGTAGTATACCAGGGATGACGGGTCAGCCCCAGCATTTT. The encoded protein is CASSIPGMTGQPQHF.

The genes are TRBV12-3 or TRBV12-4 and TRBJ1-2, with D unclear. The CDR3 runs 16 residues. The V end lost 6 bases, the J end lost 2 bases, and 19 bases lay between the germline ends. The CDR3 nucleotides are TGTGCCAGCAGCCCCGCTTTAGGGAGACCGAACTATGGCTACACCTTC. It translates to CASSPALGRPNYGYTF.

This chain joins TRBV2 and TRBJ2-3, with 8 bases lining up with TRBD1. CDR3 size: 16 residues. Trimming removed 5 bases from V and 6 bases from J; junction bases left unmatched: 13. Germline CDR1 SNHLY, CDR2 FYNNEI. CDR3 nucleotide sequence: TGTGCCAGCAGTTCAGGGGGCGCCTTGTCTCCCGATACGCAGTATTTT. Translated, it gives CASSSGGALSPDTQYF.

The CDR3 DNA is TGCAGTGTTTTCCAGCGGGCCTTGTCCTACGAGCAGTACTTC. Its translation is CSVFQRALSYEQYF. The chain joins TRBV20-1 to TRBJ2-7; tentatively, D is TRBD2 (6 bases). Trimming took 7 bases from V and 1 from J, leaving 17 bases between them. The CDR3 loop spans 14 amino acids. Germline V lookup: CDR1 DFQATT, CDR2 SNEGSKA (reference sequence).

The chain joins TRBV5-1 to TRBJ2-7, with 7 nucleotides matching TRBD1. Trimming cost V 4 bases and J 3 bases; bases outside gene matches: 4. CDR3 size: 13 residues. Germline CDR1 SGHRS, CDR2 YFSETQ. The CDR3 is CASSQDRDYEQYF. The CDR3 DNA follows: TGCGCCAGCAGCCAAGACAGGGACTACGAGCAGTACTTC. Full variable domain (remainder filled in from reference TRBV5-1 and TRBJ2-7): KAGVTQTPRYLIKTRGQQVTLSCSPISGHRSVSWYQQTPGQGLQFLFEYFSETQRNKGNFPGRFSGRQFSNSRSEMNVSTLELGDSALYLCASSQDRDYEQYFGPGTRLTVT.

V usage is TRBV6-2 or TRBV6-3 and J usage is TRBJ2-3; a possible D gene is TRBD1 (6 bases). V lost 4 bases and J 5 bases, leaving 13 bases between the germline ends. The CDR3 is 14 residues long. CDR1 and CDR2 from the germline V gene are MNHEY and SVGEGT. The CDR3 region has the DNA TGTGCCAGCAGTTTCCTCACAGGGATAGATACGCAGTATTTT. It specifies CASSFLTGIDTQYF.

The chain's CDR3 is CASSYSDGSNQPQHF. CDR3 DNA sequence: TGTGCCAGCAGTTACTCGGACGGAAGCAATCAGCCCCAGCATTTT. The chain links TRBV6-5 to TRBJ1-5; no clear D. The CDR3 loop spans 15 amino acids. The V gene lost 0 bases and the J gene lost 1 base, with 7 bases spanning the gap. Looked up from germline, CDR1 is MNHEY and CDR2 is SVGAGI.

This clonotype was seen just once. The chain has TRBV4-2 and TRBJ1-1; D is unclear. The CDR3 runs 15 residues. Germline V CDR1 and CDR2: LGHNA, YNFKEQ. Trimming took off 4 bases at V and 1 base at J, with 13 bases between the two ends. In nucleotides, the CDR3 is TGTGCCAGCAGCCTCGACCCGAACAGGAACACTGAAGCTTTCTTT. The encoded protein is CASSLDPNRNTEAFF.

V gene TRBV27 combines with J gene TRBJ2-5; the match to TRBD2 covers 15 bases. The CDR3 is 16 amino acids. J was trimmed by 7 bases and V by 6 bases; bases with no gene match: 9. Germline CDR1 and CDR2: MNHEY and SMNVEV (reference sequence). The CDR3 coding sequence is TGTGCCAGCAGCCGCGGACTAGCGGGAGGGCCGGGGACCCAGTACTTC. This codes for CASSRGLAGGPGTQYF.

This clonotype was recorded a few times. The genes are TRBV7-7 and TRBJ1-2, with D perhaps TRBD1 (5 bases). The V end lost 1 base, the J end lost 0 bases, and 27 bases lay between the germline ends. Germline loops: CDR1 SSHAT, CDR2 FNYEAQ (reference sequence). CDR3 length: 21 amino acids. The CDR3 bases are TGTGCCAGCAGCTTAGTTTTCCGACGTTCCTCGGGGCCTAGTGCTAACTATGGCTACACCTTC. Translated: CASSLVFRRSSGPSANYGYTF. The full variable domain, completed using reference TRBV7-7 and TRBJ1-2, is GAGVSQSPRYKVTKRGQDVTLRCDPISSHATLYWYQQALGQGPEFLTYFNYEAQPDKSGLPSDRFSAERPEGSISTLTIQRTEQRDSAMYRCASSLVFRRSSGPSANYGYTFGSGTRLTVV.

This clonotype occurred a few times. This chain links TRBV5-4 with TRBJ2-1; D may correspond to TRBD1 or TRBD2 (7 bases each). The ends were cut back, 0 bases at V and 9 bases at J, with 19 bases in the middle. Germline lookup yields CDR1 SGHNT and CDR2 YYREEE (reference sequence). The CDR3 totals 16 residues. The CDR3 DNA follows: TGTGCCAGCAGCTTGGCCGGGACAGCGGGGAATGGTGAGCAGTTCTTC. Residues: CASSLAGTAGNGEQFF.

A few counts support this clonotype. The rearrangement links TRBV28 to TRBJ2-1, with 10 nucleotides matching TRBD2. Germline trimming cut 5 bases from V and 4 bases from J; bases unmatched to any gene: 8. This CDR3 has 16 amino acids. Germline V gene sequence: CDR1 MDHEN, CDR2 SYDVKM. The DNA for the CDR3 is TGTGCCAGCAGTCCCACACCTAGCGGGGGTTACAATGAGCAGTTCTTC. Translating gives CASSPTPSGGYNEQFF.

A single count supports this clonotype. The chain joins TRBV23-1 to TRBJ2-5; D not resolved. TRBV23-1 is treated as an ORF (open reading frame) with a function not yet certain. The CDR3 loop spans 11 amino acids. V shed 1 base and J shed 5 bases, with 2 bases lying between them. DNA for the CDR3: TGCGCCAGCAGTCAATGGGAGACCCAGTACTTC. This sequence encodes CASSQWETQYF.